Below, 5 T cell receptor beta chains from the same sample are listed, as sequenced in a study of human T cells and chemical hapten exposure. Time point here: pre-sensitization, week 0. Stated treatment: therapeutic diphenylcyclopropenone sensitization with weekly scalp DPC. TCRdb reprocessed the RACE reads via MiXCR and lists one record per CDR3 protein. Here the sample spans roughly 380,000 distinct CDR3 sequences, roughly 4.6% being singletons. Sequenced here: whole blood, sampled in connection with sensitization to the hapten diphenylcyclopropenone (DPC). The source is a woman aged 50 to 60 with alopecia areata. Some clones in this sample may be carry-over from other donors' samples.

The V and J genes are TRBV6-5 and TRBJ2-3, with D tentatively TRBD1 (6 bases). With 6 bases removed from V and 0 bases from J, the gap between germline ends came to 10 bases. The CDR3 loop spans 14 amino acids. Germline values: CDR1 MNHEY, CDR2 SVGAGI. This CDR3 reads CASSDRMSTDTQYF. The DNA for the CDR3 is TGTGCCAGCAGCGACAGGATGAGCACAGATACGCAGTATTTT.

This clonotype was recorded at least ten times. This rearrangement joins TRBV7-9 to TRBJ1-3; D ambiguous. Trimming stripped 8 bases from V and 0 bases from J, with 17 bases between. The CDR3 is 16 residues long. Germline-derived CDR1 and CDR2 are SEHNR and FQNEAQ (reference sequence). The CDR3 bases are TGTGCCAGCCACGATGGTCTGGGTCTCTCTGGAAACACCATATATTTT. Residues: CASHDGLGLSGNTIYF.

Many counts were recorded for this clonotype. The rearrangement links TRBV12-3 or TRBV12-4 to TRBJ2-7; TRBD2 is a possible D gene (5 bases). This CDR3 contains 13 residues. Trimming pared 5 bases from V and 0 bases from J, leaving 8 bases between. CDR3 coding DNA: TGTGCCAGCAGTACGGGGATCTCCTACGAGCAGTACTTC. Residues: CASSTGISYEQYF.

This clonotype was detected many times. The V call is TRBV20-1, the J call TRBJ1-6; the match to TRBD1 covers 7 bases. CDR3 length: 15 residues. J lost 7 bases, V lost 0 bases, and 6 bases had no gene match. Germline CDR1 reads DFQATT; CDR2 reads SNEGSKA (reference sequence). CDR3 nucleotide sequence: TGCAGTGCTAGAGAACAGACAGGGCCGAATTCACCCCTCCACTTT. Its protein is CSAREQTGPNSPLHF.

This clonotype was seen at least ten times. The chain links TRBV20-1 to TRBJ2-3; TRBD1 aligns across 9 bases. The germline V gene has CDR1 DFQATT and CDR2 SNEGSKA (reference sequence). CDR3 size: 13 residues. V dropped 5 bases and J dropped 4; count of bases not matched to a gene: 4. The CDR3 loop reads CSAGTGRADTQYF. The CDR3 bases are TGCAGTGCTGGGACAGGGAGGGCAGATACGCAGTATTTT.